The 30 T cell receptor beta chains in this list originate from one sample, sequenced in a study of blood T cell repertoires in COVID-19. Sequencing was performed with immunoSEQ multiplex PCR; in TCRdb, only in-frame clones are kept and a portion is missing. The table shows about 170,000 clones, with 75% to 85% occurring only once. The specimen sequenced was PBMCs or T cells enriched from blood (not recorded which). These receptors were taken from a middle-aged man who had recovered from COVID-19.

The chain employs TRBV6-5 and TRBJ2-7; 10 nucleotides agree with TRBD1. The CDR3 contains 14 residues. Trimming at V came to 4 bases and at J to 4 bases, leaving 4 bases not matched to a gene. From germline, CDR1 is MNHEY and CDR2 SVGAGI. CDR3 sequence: CASSSDRGSYEQYF. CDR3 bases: TGTGCCAGCAGTTCGGACAGGGGGTCATACGAGCAGTACTTC.

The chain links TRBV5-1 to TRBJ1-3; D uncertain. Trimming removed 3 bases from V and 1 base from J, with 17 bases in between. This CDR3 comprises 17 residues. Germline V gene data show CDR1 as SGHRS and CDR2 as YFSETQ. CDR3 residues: CASSYSGIAQSGNTIYF. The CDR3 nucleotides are TGCGCCAGCAGCTACTCCGGGATCGCTCAATCTGGAAACACCATATATTTT.

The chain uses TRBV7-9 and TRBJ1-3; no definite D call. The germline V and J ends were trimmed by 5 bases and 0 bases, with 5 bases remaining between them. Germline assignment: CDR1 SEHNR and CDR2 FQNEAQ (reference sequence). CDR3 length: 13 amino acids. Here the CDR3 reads CASSLSSGNTIYF. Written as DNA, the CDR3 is TGTGCCAGCAGCCTAAGCTCTGGAAACACCATATATTTT. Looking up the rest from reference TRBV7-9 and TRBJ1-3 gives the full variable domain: DTGVSQNPRHKITKRGQNVTFRCDPISEHNRLYWYRQTLGQGPEFLTYFQNEAQLEKSRLLSDRFSAERPKGSFSTLEIQRTEQGDSAMYLCASSLSSGNTIYFGEGSWLTVV.

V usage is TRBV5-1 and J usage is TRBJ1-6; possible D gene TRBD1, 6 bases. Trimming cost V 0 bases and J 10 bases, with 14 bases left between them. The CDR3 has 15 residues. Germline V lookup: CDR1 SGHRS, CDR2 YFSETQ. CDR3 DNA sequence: TGCGCCAGCAGCTTGGCACAGGGTCTAGGGTCACCCCTCCACTTT. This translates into CASSLAQGLGSPLHF.

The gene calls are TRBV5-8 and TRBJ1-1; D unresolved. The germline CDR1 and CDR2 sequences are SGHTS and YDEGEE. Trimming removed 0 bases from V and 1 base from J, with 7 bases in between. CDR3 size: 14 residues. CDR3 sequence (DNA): TGTGCCAGCAGCTTGGACAGCTCGAACACTGAAGCTTTCTTT. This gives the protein CASSLDSSNTEAFF.

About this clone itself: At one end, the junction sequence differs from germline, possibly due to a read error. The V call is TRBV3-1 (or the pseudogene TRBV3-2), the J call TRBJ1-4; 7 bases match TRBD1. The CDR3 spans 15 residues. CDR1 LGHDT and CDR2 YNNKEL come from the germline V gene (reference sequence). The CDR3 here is CASSQHSLPGQNYSF. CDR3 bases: TGTGCCAGCAGCCAACACTCCCTACCGGGACAGAATTATTCGTTT.

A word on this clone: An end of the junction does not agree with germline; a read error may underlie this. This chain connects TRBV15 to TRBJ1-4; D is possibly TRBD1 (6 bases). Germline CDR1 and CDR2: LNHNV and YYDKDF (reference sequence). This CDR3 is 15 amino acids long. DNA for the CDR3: TGCGCCACCAGCAGAGAGGGGGGGGCTAATGAAAAACTGTTTTTT. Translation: CATSREGGANEKLFF.

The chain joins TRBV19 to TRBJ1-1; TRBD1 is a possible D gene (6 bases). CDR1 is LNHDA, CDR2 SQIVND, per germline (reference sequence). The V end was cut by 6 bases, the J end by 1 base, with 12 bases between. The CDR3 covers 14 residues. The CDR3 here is CASRRWDTNTEAFF. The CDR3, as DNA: TGTGCCAGTAGGAGATGGGACACGAACACTGAAGCTTTCTTT.

CDR3 DNA sequence: TGTGCCAGCAGAATTCGGGGGGCGAACACTGAAGCTTTCTTT. Its translation: CASRIRGANTEAFF. This sequence joins TRBV6-6 and TRBJ1-1; a weak D match, TRBD1 (6 bases). Germline V gene data show CDR1 as MNHNY and CDR2 as SVGAGI (reference sequence). This CDR3 is 14 amino acids long. Trimming removed 6 bases from V and 1 base from J, with 12 bases in between.

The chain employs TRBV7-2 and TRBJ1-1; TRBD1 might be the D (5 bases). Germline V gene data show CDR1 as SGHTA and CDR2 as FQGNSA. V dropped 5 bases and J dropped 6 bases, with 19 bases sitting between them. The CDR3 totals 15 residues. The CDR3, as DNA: TGTGCCAGCAGCCGCCGGGGGGTACCGACCCCTGAAGCTTTCTTT. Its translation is CASSRRGVPTPEAFF.

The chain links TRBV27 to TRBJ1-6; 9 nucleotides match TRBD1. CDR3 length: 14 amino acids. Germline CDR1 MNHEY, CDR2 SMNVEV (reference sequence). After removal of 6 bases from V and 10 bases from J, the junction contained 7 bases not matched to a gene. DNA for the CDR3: TGTGCCAGCAGGCGACAGGGGGATCGGTCACCCCTCCACTTT. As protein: CASRRQGDRSPLHF.

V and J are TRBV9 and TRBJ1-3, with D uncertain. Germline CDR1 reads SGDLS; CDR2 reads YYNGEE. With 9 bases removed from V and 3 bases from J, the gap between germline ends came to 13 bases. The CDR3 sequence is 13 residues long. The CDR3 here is CATGSGHGNTIYF. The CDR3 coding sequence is TGTGCCACCGGTAGTGGGCATGGAAACACCATATATTTT.

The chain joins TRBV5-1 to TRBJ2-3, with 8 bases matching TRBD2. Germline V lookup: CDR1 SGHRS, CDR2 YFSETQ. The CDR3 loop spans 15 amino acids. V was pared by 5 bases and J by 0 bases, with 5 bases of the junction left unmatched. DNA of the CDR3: TGCGCCAGCAGTCAGTCTAGCGGGAGCACAGATACGCAGTATTTT. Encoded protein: CASSQSSGSTDTQYF.

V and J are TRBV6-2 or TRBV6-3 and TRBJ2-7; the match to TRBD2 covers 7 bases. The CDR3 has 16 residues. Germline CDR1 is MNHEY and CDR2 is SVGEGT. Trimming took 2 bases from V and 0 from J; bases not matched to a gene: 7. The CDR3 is CASSYGLAESSYEQYF. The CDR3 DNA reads TGTGCCAGCAGTTACGGTCTAGCGGAGAGCTCCTACGAGCAGTACTTC.

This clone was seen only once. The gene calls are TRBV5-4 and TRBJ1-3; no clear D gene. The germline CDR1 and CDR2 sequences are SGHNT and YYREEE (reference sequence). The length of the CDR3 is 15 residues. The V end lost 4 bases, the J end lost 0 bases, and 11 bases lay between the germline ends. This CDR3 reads CASSPGKHSGNTIYF. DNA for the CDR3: TGTGCCAGCAGCCCGGGAAAACACTCTGGAAACACCATATATTTT.

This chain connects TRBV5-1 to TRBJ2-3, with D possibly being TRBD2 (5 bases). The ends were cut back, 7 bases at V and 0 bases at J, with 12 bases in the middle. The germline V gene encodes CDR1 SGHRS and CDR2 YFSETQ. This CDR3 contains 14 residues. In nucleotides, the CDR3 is TGCGCCAGCCGGACTGTCCTCAGCACAGATACGCAGTATTTT. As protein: CASRTVLSTDTQYF. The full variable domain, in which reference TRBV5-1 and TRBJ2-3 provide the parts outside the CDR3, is KAGVTQTPRYLIKTRGQQVTLSCSPISGHRSVSWYQQTPGQGLQFLFEYFSETQRNKGNFPGRFSGRQFSNSRSEMNVSTLELGDSALYLCASRTVLSTDTQYFGPGTRLTVL.

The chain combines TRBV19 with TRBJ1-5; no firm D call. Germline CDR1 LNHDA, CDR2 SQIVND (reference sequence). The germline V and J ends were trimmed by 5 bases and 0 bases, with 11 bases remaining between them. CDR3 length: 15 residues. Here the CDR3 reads CASSDQIYSNQPQHF. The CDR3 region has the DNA TGTGCCAGTAGTGATCAGATTTATAGCAATCAGCCCCAGCATTTT.

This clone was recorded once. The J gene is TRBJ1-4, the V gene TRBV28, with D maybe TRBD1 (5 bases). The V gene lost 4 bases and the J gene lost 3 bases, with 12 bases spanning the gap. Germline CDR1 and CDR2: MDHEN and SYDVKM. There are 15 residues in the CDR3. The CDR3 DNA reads TGTGCCAGCAGTTCTCTGGGACTTTCTAATGAAAAACTGTTTTTT. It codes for CASSSLGLSNEKLFF.

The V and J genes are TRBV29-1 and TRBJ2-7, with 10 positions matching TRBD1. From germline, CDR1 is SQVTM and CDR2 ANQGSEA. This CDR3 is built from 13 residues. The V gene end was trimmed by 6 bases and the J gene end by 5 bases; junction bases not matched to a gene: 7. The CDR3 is CSVRTGGINEQYF. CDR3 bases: TGCAGCGTACGGACAGGGGGTATCAACGAGCAGTACTTC.

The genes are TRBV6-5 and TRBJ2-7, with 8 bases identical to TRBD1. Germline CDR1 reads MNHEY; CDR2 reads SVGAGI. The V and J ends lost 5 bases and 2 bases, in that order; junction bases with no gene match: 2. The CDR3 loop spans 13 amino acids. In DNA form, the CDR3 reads TGTGCCAGCAGTAGGACAGGGCCCTACGAGCAGTACTTC. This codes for CASSRTGPYEQYF.

The CDR3 DNA sequence: TGCGCCAGCAGCGGCCAACAGGGCAAACTAAATGAAGCTTTCTTT. Residues: CASSGQQGKLNEAFF. The gene calls are TRBV5-1 and TRBJ1-1, with D tentatively TRBD1 (6 bases). The CDR3 is 15 amino acids. Trimming cost V 4 bases and J 7 bases, with 20 bases left between them. The germline gives CDR1 SGHRS, CDR2 YFSETQ.

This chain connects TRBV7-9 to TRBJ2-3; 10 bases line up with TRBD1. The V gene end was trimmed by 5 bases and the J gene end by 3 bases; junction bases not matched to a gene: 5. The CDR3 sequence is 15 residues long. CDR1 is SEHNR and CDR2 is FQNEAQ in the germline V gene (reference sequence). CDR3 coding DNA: TGTGCCAGCAGCGTCCGGGACAGGGGTACAGATACGCAGTATTTT. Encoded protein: CASSVRDRGTDTQYF.

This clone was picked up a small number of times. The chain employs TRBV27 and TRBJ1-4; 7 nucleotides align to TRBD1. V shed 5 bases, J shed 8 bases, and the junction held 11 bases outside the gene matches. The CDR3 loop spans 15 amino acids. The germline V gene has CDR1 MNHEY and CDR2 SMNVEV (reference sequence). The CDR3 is CASSPLTGFLEKLFF. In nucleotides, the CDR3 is TGTGCCAGCAGTCCTTTGACAGGGTTTTTAGAAAAACTGTTTTTT.

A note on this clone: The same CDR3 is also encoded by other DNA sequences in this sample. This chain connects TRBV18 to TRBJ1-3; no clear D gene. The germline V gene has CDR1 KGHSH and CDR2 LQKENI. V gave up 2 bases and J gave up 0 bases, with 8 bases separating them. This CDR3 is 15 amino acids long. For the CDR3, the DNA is TGTGCCAGCTCACCATCAGCTAGCTCTGGAAACACCATATATTTT. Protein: CASSPSASSGNTIYF.

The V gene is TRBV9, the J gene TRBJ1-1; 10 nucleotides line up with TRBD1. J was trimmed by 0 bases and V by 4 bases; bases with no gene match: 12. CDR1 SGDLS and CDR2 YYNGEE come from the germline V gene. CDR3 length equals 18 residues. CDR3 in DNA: TGTGCCAGCAGCCATCCGACAGGGGGCCCTCGGGTGAACACTGAAGCTTTCTTT. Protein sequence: CASSHPTGGPRVNTEAFF.

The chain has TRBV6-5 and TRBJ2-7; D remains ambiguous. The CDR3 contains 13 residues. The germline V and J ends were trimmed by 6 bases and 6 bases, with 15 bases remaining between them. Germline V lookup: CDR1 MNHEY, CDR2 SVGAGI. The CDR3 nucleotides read TGTGCCAGCAGGCAGACCAGGTATCTCGAGCAGTACTTC. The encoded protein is CASRQTRYLEQYF.

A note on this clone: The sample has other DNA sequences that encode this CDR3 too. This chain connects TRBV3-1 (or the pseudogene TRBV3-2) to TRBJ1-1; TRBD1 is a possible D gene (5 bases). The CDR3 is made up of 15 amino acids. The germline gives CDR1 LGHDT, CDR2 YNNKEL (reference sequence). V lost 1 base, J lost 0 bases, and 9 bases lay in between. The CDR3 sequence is CASSQGGQMNTEAFF. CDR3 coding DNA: TGTGCCAGCAGCCAAGGGGGCCAGATGAACACTGAAGCTTTCTTT.

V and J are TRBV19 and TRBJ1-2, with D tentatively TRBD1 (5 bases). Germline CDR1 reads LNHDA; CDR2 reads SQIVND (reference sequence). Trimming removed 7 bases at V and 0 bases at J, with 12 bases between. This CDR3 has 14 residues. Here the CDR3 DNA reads TGTGCCAGTACCAGGGCGCTGGCTAACTATGGCTACACCTTC. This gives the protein CASTRALANYGYTF.

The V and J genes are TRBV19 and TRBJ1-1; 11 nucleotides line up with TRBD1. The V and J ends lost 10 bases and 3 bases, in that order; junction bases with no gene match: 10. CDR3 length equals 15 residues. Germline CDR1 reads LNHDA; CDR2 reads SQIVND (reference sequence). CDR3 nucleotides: TGTGCCACCTGGACAGGGGGCGGTAGGGACACTGAAGCTTTCTTT. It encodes CATWTGGGRDTEAFF.

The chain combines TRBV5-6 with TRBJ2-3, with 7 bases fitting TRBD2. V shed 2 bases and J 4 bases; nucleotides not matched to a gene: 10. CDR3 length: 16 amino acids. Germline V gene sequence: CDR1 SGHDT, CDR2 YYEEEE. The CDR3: CASSFGAGRGADTQYF. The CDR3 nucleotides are TGTGCCAGCAGCTTTGGAGCGGGGCGGGGCGCAGATACGCAGTATTTT.